The 23 T cell receptor beta chains presented below share a single source sample, sequenced in a study of OX40 agonist ivuxolimab in advanced cancers. Repertoires were generated with immunoSEQ multiplex PCR, while TCRdb's copy carries only in-frame clones and drops some. The profile covers 65,000 to 80,000 clones, with 90% appearing a single time and approximately 0.69% taken by the ten largest. Specimen: CD4+ or CD8+ T cells sorted from blood, collected in a trial of the OX40 agonist ivuxolimab. The receptors were sampled from an adult with an advanced solid tumor such as melanoma, head and neck, liver or kidney cancer.

The chain links TRBV6-1 to TRBJ2-3; possibly TRBD2 for D (5 bases). The CDR3 is 15 residues long. V was pared by 7 bases and J by 0 bases, with 14 bases between. Germline V CDR1 and CDR2: MNHNS, SASEGT. CDR3 sequence (DNA): TGTGCCAGCATCAGAACAGCGGATAGCACAGATACGCAGTATTTT. It encodes CASIRTADSTDTQYF.

This clone appeared a few times. The V gene is TRBV15, the J gene TRBJ1-2; unclear D gene. V was trimmed by 1 base and J by 2 bases, leaving 17 bases between them. Germline lookup yields CDR1 LNHNV and CDR2 YYDKDF (reference sequence). This CDR3 contains 17 residues. In nucleotides, the CDR3 is TGTGCCACCAGCAGAGTTCCCGGTCCAGGTCCAAACTATGGCTACACCTTC. Its translation: CATSRVPGPGPNYGYTF.

V and J are TRBV7-9 and TRBJ2-3; D may be TRBD2 (6 bases). Trimming pared 4 bases from V and 6 bases from J, leaving 11 bases between. The germline V gene has CDR1 SEHNR and CDR2 FQNEAQ (reference sequence). CDR3 size: 13 residues. The CDR3 region is CASSSRLGDTQYF. As DNA, the CDR3 is TGTGCCAGCAGCTCCCGACTAGGGGATACGCAGTATTTT.

The chain is built from TRBV4-2 and TRBJ2-3; a weak D match, TRBD2 (5 bases). The CDR3 loop spans 15 amino acids. V lost 0 bases and J lost 2, with 9 bases in between. The germline CDR1 and CDR2 sequences are LGHNA and YNFKEQ. CDR3 in amino acids: CASSQESGITDTQYF. Written as DNA, the CDR3 is TGTGCCAGCAGCCAAGAAAGCGGTATCACAGATACGCAGTATTTT.

V gene TRBV5-6 combines with J gene TRBJ1-4, with D maybe TRBD1 (5 bases). The CDR3 covers 15 residues. V was shortened by 4 bases and J by 4 bases, with 14 bases between the two germline ends. Germline V gives CDR1 SGHDT, CDR2 YYEEEE. The CDR3 DNA is TGTGCCAGCAGCGACCTGGACACAAATAATGAAAAACTGTTTTTT. Translated, it gives CASSDLDTNNEKLFF.

The chain combines TRBV7-2 with TRBJ1-1; tentative D call: TRBD1 (5 bases). Germline CDR1 SGHTA, CDR2 FQGNSA. V lost 5 bases and J 4 bases, leaving 14 bases between the germline ends. This CDR3 contains 14 residues. The CDR3 region is CASSANYRRTEAFF. For the CDR3, the DNA is TGTGCCAGCAGCGCCAACTACAGGCGCACTGAAGCTTTCTTT. Full variable domain (remainder filled in from reference TRBV7-2 and TRBJ1-1): GAGVSQSPSNKVTEKGKDVELRCDPISGHTALYWYRQSLGQGLEFLIYFQGNSAPDKSGLPSDRFSAERTGGSVSTLTIQRTQQEDSAVYLCASSANYRRTEAFFGQGTRLTVV.

The chain is built from TRBV7-8 and TRBJ2-1; D possibly corresponds to TRBD2 (6 bases). Germline lookup yields CDR1 SGHVS and CDR2 FQNEAQ. Trimming removed 5 bases from V and 2 bases from J, with 16 bases in between. The CDR3 spans 16 residues. CDR3 nucleotides: TGTGCCAGCAGCCGTATGGGGGGTAGTACCTACAATGAGCAGTTCTTC. It yields the protein CASSRMGGSTYNEQFF.

A single count supports this clone. The gene calls are TRBV4-2 and TRBJ2-7; D is ambiguous. Germline values: CDR1 LGHNA, CDR2 YNFKEQ. This CDR3 contains 12 residues. Trimming left V 1 base short and J 2 bases short, with 3 bases between. CDR3 loop: CASSQGAYEQYF. CDR3 in DNA: TGTGCCAGCAGCCAAGGGGCCTACGAGCAGTACTTC.

The V call is TRBV2, the J call TRBJ2-2, with 12 bases lining up with TRBD2. Germline-derived CDR1 and CDR2 are SNHLY and FYNNEI. CDR3 length: 15 residues. Trimming at V came to 8 bases and at J to 3 bases, leaving 4 bases not matched to a gene. The chain's CDR3 is CASLGLAGHTGELFF. Here the CDR3 DNA reads TGTGCCAGCCTGGGACTAGCGGGCCACACCGGGGAGCTGTTTTTT.

This rearrangement joins TRBV19 to TRBJ2-5, with D tentatively TRBD2 (6 bases). CDR1 and CDR2 from the germline V gene are LNHDA and SQIVND (reference sequence). V was cut by 2 bases and J by 5 bases, with 9 bases left in between. The CDR3 length is 13 residues. The CDR3 nucleotides read TGTGCCAGTAGTATAAATCGGGGGGAGACCCAGTACTTC. As protein: CASSINRGETQYF.

The chain recombines TRBV29-1 with TRBJ2-5; 8 bases are a match to TRBD1. V shed 3 bases, J shed 3 bases, and the junction held 3 bases outside the gene matches. The CDR3 spans 13 residues. Germline CDR1 SQVTM, CDR2 ANQGSEA. The CDR3 is CSVDRGLEETQYF. The CDR3 bases are TGCAGCGTTGACAGGGGGCTCGAAGAGACCCAGTACTTC.

The chain links TRBV7-9 to TRBJ1-1, with a possible D match to TRBD1 (5 bases). V was clipped by 1 base and J by 13 bases, with 19 bases between them. Germline V gene lookup returns CDR1 SEHNR and CDR2 FQNEAQ (reference sequence). The CDR3 sequence is 14 residues long. The CDR3 protein is CASSLEPGMVDGFF. The CDR3 DNA is TGTGCCAGCAGCTTAGAGCCAGGGATGGTCGATGGTTTCTTT.

The V call is TRBV28, the J call TRBJ2-5; D remains unclear. Trimming took 6 bases from V and 4 from J, leaving 18 bases between them. CDR1 is MDHEN, CDR2 SYDVKM, per germline. The CDR3 is 15 residues long. The DNA for the CDR3 is TGTGCCAGCAGCCGTGATCTTAAATGGGGAGAGACCCAGTACTTC. Translating it yields CASSRDLKWGETQYF.

The V and J genes are TRBV28 and TRBJ1-1, with a tentative D call TRBD1 (5 bases). Germline CDR1 and CDR2: MDHEN and SYDVKM. Trimming left V 3 bases short and J 4 bases short, with 15 bases between. The CDR3 consists of 15 residues. The CDR3 region has the DNA TGTGCCAGCAGTTTTGGGAGCGGTGGGGGCACTGAAGCTTTCTTT. It specifies CASSFGSGGGTEAFF.

This chain connects TRBV7-2 to TRBJ2-7, with TRBD2 matching 11 bases. The CDR3 consists of 16 residues. Looked up from germline, CDR1 is SGHTA and CDR2 is FQGNSA. After removal of 4 bases from V and 3 bases from J, the junction contained 8 bases not matched to a gene. This chain's CDR3 is CASSSTPTSGSYEQYF. The CDR3 DNA reads TGTGCCAGCAGCTCCACTCCAACTAGCGGGAGCTACGAGCAGTACTTC.

The sample holds one count of this clone. The chain joins TRBV7-2 to TRBJ2-3, with 10 positions matching TRBD1. Germline V CDR1 and CDR2: SGHTA, FQGNSA. The trim removed 5 bases at V and 5 bases at J, leaving 4 bases unmatched. The CDR3 totals 14 residues. The CDR3 here is CASSDRGPVDTQYF. The DNA for the CDR3 is TGTGCCAGCAGCGACAGGGGGCCGGTAGATACGCAGTATTTT. Based on the CDR3 plus reference TRBV7-2 and TRBJ2-3, the full variable domain is GAGVSQSPSNKVTEKGKDVELRCDPISGHTALYWYRQSLGQGLEFLIYFQGNSAPDKSGLPSDRFSAERTGGSVSTLTIQRTQQEDSAVYLCASSDRGPVDTQYFGPGTRLTVL.

This chain's CDR3 is CASSLGTHNEQFF. CDR3 bases: TGTGCCAGCTCACTCGGGACTCACAATGAGCAGTTCTTC. The V and J genes are TRBV18 and TRBJ2-1; possibly TRBD2 for D (6 bases). The germline V gene encodes CDR1 KGHSH and CDR2 LQKENI. The CDR3 is 13 amino acids. Trimming took 4 bases from V and 5 from J, leaving 9 bases between them.

Written as DNA, the CDR3 is TGTGCCAGCAGCCAGACGGAGGGGGGCGAGACCCAGTACTTC. Protein sequence: CASSQTEGGETQYF. The chain couples TRBV4-2 to TRBJ2-5; either TRBD1 or TRBD2 may fit D (6 bases each). V lost 3 bases and J lost 5, with 13 bases in between. Germline V gives CDR1 LGHNA, CDR2 YNFKEQ. The CDR3 is 14 residues long.

V gene TRBV7-9 combines with J gene TRBJ1-2; D is perhaps TRBD1 (6 bases). V was cut by 6 bases and J by 8 bases, with 13 bases left in between. The CDR3 is made up of 12 amino acids. Germline V gene data show CDR1 as SEHNR and CDR2 as FQNEAQ (reference sequence). CDR3 in DNA: TGTGCCAGCAGTAGACAGGAGGGAGGCTACACCTTC. It specifies CASSRQEGGYTF.

The J gene is TRBJ2-1, the V gene TRBV6-5; 8 nucleotides match TRBD2. CDR1 and CDR2 (germline): MNHEY, SVGAGI. V shed 3 bases, J shed 7 bases, and the junction held 5 bases outside the gene matches. The CDR3 length is 14 residues. The CDR3 DNA is TGTGCCAGCAGTTATTTGATAGCGGGAAATGAGCAGTTCTTC. It encodes CASSYLIAGNEQFF.

The chain combines TRBV2 with TRBJ1-4; tentative D call: TRBD1 (6 bases). The CDR3 totals 12 residues. Trimming took off 6 bases at V and 5 bases at J, with 7 bases between the two ends. Looked up from germline, CDR1 is SNHLY and CDR2 is FYNNEI. CDR3 region: CASRQGNEKLFF. CDR3 sequence (DNA): TGTGCCAGCAGGCAGGGGAATGAAAAACTGTTTTTT.

The chain carries TRBV18 and TRBJ1-4; D gene uncertain. The CDR3 sequence is 12 residues long. CDR1 KGHSH and CDR2 LQKENI come from the germline V gene. V shed 3 bases and J shed 14 bases, with 13 bases lying between them. CDR3 sequence: CASSPDSDGLFF. In DNA, the CDR3 is TGTGCCAGCTCACCCGACTCGGATGGGCTGTTTTTT.

The chain is built from TRBV29-1 and TRBJ1-5; possible D gene TRBD1, 6 bases. The CDR3 spans 13 residues. CDR1 SQVTM and CDR2 ANQGSEA come from the germline V gene. V lost 6 bases, J lost 6 bases, and 15 bases lay in between. CDR3 in amino acids: CSVAGEQGQPQHF. CDR3 DNA: TGCAGCGTGGCAGGGGAACAGGGTCAGCCCCAGCATTTT.